This record covers a single TCR beta chain. The source of the sample is a study of control samples from healthy donors and cancer patients. CDR3 length: 15 residues. The J segment lost 8 bases and the V segment lost 0 bases, leaving 7 bases of the junction unmatched. CDR1 and CDR2 from the germline V gene are SGHRS and YFSETQ. Profiling relied on immunoSEQ multiplex PCR, and the TCRdb table lists in-frame clones only, not all of them. The sample carries roughly 49,000 clones, just over 90% recorded once. The chain has TRBV5-1 and TRBJ2-1; 8 bases are a match to TRBD1. Sample: PBMCs. This receptor was identified in a man aged 25-45 years with colorectal cancer. CDR3 bases: TGCGCCAGCAGCTTGGTTGACAGGGGAGGCGATGAGCAGTTCTTC. Translating gives CASSLVDRGGDEQFF.